This T cell receptor beta chain was recovered during a study of T cell responses to AZD1222 COVID-19 vaccine. Study-wide context: Second doses that came at about 4 or about 12 weeks were put together. Whole-study results and caveats: Researchers took repertoire samples only after the peak T cell response had come. Vaccination with two AZD1222 doses was followed by a rise in Spike-specific TCR breadth and depth. Spike-spanning, vaccine-associated CD4 TCRs were dominant at 160-218 and 743-854.

Profiled with immunoSEQ multiplex PCR; TCRdb holds only in-frame clones, not every one. The sample includes 120,000 to 150,000 clones, about 91% seen only once; the top ten take roughly 2%. Of note for this clone: Its target is unknown.

Trimming cost V 2 bases and J 0 bases; bases outside gene matches: 5. The CDR3 loop spans 16 amino acids. Germline lookup yields CDR1 LGHNA and CDR2 YNFKEQ. The sequenced sample was peripheral blood, obtained on day 0 of AZD1222 vaccination. The source of this sequence is an adult in good health. This rearrangement joins TRBV4-2 to TRBJ2-7; 9 nucleotides agree with TRBD2. CDR3: CASSQPTSGSSYEQYF. Here the CDR3 DNA reads TGTGCCAGCAGCCAACCAACTAGCGGGTCCTCCTACGAGCAGTACTTC.